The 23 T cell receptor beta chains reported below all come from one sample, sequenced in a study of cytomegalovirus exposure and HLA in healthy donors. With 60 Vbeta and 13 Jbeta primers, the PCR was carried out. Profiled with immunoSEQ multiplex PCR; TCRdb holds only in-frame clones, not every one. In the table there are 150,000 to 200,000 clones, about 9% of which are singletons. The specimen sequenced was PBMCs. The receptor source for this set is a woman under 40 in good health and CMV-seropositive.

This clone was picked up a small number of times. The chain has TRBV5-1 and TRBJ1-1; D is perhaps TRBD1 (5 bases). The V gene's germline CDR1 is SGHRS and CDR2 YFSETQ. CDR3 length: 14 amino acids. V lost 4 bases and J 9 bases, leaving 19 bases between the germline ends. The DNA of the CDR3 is TGCGCCAGCAGCCCCGGGGGGTCCAAATTTCAAGCTTTCTTT. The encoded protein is CASSPGGSKFQAFF.

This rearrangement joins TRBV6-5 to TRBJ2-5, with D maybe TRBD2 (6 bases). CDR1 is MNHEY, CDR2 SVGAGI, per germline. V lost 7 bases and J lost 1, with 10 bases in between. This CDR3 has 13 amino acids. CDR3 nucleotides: TGTGCCAGCACCAGGGACTCCCAAGAGACCCAGTACTTC. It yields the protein CASTRDSQETQYF.

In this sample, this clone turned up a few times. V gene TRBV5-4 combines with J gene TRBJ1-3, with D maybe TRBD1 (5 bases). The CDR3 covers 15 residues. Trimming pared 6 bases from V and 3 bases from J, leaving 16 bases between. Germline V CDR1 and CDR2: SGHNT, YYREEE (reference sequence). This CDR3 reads CASTLAGFGGNTIYF. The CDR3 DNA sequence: TGTGCCAGCACCCTTGCAGGGTTCGGTGGAAACACCATATATTTT.

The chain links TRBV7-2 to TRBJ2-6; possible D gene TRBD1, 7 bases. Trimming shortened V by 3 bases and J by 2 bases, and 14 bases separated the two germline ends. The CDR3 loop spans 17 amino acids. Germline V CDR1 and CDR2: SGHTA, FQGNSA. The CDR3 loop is CASSFLQGTAGANVLTF. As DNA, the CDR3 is TGTGCCAGCAGCTTTTTACAGGGGACTGCTGGGGCCAACGTCCTGACTTTC.

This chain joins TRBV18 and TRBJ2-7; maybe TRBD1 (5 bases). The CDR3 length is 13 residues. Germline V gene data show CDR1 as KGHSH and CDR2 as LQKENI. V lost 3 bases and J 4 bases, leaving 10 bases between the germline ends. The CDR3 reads CASSPTVQYEQYF. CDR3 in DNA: TGTGCCAGCTCACCGACAGTCCAGTACGAGCAGTACTTC.

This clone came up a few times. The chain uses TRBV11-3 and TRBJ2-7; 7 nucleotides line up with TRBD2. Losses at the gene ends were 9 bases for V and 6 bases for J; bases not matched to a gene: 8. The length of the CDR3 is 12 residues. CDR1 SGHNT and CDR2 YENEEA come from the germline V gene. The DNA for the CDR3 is TGTGCCAGAGTACAGCGGGAAACCGAGCAGTACTTC. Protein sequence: CARVQRETEQYF.

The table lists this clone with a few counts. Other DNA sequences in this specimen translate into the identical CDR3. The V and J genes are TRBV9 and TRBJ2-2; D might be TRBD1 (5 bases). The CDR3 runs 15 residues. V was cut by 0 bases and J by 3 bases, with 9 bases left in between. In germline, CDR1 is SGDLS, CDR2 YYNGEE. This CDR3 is CASSVGGRDTGELFF. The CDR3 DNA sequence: TGTGCCAGCAGCGTAGGGGGCAGGGACACCGGGGAGCTGTTTTTT.

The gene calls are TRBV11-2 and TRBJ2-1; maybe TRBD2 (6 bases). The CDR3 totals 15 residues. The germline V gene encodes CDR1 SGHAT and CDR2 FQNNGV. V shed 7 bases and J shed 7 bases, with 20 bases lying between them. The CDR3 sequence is CASTTVGGLRNEQFF. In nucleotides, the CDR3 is TGTGCCAGCACAACGGTCGGGGGTTTAAGGAATGAGCAGTTCTTC.

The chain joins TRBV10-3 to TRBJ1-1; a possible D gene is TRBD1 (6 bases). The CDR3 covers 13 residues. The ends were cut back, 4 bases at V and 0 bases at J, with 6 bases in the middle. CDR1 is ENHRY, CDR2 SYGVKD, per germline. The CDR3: CAISGTVNTEAFF. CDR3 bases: TGTGCCATCAGTGGGACAGTGAACACTGAAGCTTTCTTT.

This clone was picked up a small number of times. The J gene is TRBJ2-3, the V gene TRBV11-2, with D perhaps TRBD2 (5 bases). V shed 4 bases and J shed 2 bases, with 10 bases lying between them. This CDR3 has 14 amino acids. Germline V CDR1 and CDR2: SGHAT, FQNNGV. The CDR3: CASSSEEATDTQYF. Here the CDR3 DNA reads TGTGCCAGCAGCTCCGAGGAGGCCACAGATACGCAGTATTTT.

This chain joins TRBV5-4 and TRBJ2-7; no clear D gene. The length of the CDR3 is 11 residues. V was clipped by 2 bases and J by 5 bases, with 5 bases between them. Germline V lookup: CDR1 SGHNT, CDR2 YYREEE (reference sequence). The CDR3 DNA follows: TGTGCCAGCAGCTTTTATCACGAGCAGTACTTC. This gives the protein CASSFYHEQYF.

CDR3 protein: CASSEGWGSPNYEQYF. The CDR3 nucleotides are TGTGCCAGCAGTGAAGGGTGGGGCAGCCCCAACTACGAGCAGTACTTC. The chain uses TRBV25-1 and TRBJ2-5; possible D gene TRBD1, 5 bases. The J call could be wrong; TRBJ2-7 is a better fit for the DNA end. The germline gives CDR1 MGHDK, CDR2 SYGVNS. CDR3 size: 16 residues.

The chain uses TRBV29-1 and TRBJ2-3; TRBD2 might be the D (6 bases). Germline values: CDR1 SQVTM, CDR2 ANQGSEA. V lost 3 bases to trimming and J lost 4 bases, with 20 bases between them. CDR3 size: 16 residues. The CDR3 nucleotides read TGCAGCGTTGATGAGTTGAGGCTAGCGTTCGCAGATACGCAGTATTTT. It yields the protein CSVDELRLAFADTQYF.

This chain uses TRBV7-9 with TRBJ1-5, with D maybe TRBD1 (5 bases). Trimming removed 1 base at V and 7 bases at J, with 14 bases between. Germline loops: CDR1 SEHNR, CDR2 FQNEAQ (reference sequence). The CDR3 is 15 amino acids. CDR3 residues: CASSLDLREGQPQHF. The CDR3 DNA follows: TGTGCCAGCAGCTTAGACCTTCGGGAGGGGCAGCCCCAGCATTTT. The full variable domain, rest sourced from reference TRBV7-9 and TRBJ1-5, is DTGVSQNPRHKITKRGQNVTFRCDPISEHNRLYWYRQTLGQGPEFLTYFQNEAQLEKSRLLSDRFSAERPKGSFSTLEIQRTEQGDSAMYLCASSLDLREGQPQHFGDGTRLSIL.

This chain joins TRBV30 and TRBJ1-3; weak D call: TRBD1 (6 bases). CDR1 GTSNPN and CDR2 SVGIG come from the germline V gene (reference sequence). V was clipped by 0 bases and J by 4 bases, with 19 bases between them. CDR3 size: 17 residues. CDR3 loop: CAWSVPGVGSGGNTIYF. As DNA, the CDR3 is TGTGCCTGGAGTGTACCAGGGGTTGGCTCCGGAGGAAACACCATATATTTT. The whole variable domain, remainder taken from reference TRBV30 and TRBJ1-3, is SQTIHQWPATLVQPVGSPLSLECTVEGTSNPNLYWYRQAAGRGLQLLFYSVGIGQISSEVPQNLSASRPQDRQFILSSKKLLLSDSGFYLCAWSVPGVGSGGNTIYFGEGSWLTVV.

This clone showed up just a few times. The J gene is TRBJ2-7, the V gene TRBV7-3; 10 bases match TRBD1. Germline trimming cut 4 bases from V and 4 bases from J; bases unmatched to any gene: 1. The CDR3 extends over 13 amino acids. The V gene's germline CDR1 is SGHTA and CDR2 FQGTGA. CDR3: CASSWGQGYEQYF. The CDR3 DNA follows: TGTGCCAGCAGCTGGGGACAGGGGTACGAGCAGTACTTC.

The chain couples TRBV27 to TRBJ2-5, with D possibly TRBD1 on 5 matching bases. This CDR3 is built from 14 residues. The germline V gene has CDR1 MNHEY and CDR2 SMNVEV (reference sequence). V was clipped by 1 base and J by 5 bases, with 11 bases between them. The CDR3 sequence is CASSLWGRHETQYF. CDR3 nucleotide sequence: TGTGCCAGCAGTTTATGGGGCAGGCACGAGACCCAGTACTTC.

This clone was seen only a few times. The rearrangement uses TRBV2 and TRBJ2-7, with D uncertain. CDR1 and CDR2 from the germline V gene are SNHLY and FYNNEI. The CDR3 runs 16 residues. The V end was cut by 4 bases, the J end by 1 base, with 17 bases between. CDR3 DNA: TGTGCCAGCAGTGCGGATGCAAGCGAACCTTCCTACGAGCAGTACTTC. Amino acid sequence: CASSADASEPSYEQYF.

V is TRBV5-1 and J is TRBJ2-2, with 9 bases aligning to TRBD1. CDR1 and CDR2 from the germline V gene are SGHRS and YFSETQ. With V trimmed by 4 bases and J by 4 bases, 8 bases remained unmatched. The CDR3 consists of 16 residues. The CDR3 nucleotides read TGCGCCAGCAGCGGAGCCGGGACAGGGATCACCGGGGAGCTGTTTTTT. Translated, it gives CASSGAGTGITGELFF.

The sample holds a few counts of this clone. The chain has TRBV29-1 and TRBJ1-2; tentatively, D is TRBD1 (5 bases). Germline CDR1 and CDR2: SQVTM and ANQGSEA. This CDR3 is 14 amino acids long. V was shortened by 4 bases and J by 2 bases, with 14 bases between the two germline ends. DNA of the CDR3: TGCAGCGTTGTCCCAGGGATGAGAAACTATGGCTACACCTTC. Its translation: CSVVPGMRNYGYTF.

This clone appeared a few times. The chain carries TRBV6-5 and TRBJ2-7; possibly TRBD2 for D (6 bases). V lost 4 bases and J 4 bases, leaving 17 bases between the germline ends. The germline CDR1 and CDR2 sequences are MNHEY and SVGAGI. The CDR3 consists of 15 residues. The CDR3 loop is CASSSVTRGKYEQYF. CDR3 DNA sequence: TGTGCCAGCAGTTCCGTGACTAGAGGGAAATACGAGCAGTACTTC.

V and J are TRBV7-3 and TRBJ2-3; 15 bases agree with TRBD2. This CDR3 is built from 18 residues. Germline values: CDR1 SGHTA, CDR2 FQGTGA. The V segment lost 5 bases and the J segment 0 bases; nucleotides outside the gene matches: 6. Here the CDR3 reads CASSLTGLAGGSTDTQYF. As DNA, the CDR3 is TGTGCCAGCAGCCTCACTGGACTAGCGGGAGGGAGCACAGATACGCAGTATTTT.

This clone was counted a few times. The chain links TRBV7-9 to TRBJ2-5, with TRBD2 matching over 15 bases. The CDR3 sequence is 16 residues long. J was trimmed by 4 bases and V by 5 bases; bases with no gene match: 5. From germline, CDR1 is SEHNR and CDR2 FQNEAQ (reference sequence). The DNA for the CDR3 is TGTGCCAGCAGCCCAGGGACTAGCGGGAGGATAGAGACCCAGTACTTC. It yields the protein CASSPGTSGRIETQYF.